This T cell receptor beta chain was profiled in a study of CD8+ T cells in alopecia areata. Study information: For the treated group, dosing was oral tofacitinib at 5 to 10 mg twice daily.

The V end was cut by 0 bases, the J end by 3 bases, with 10 bases between. The V gene's germline CDR1 is GTSNPN and CDR2 SVGIG (reference sequence). CDR3 length: 14 residues. It was cDNA, reverse transcribed from extracted RNA, that served as the sequencing template. Using immunoSEQ multiplex PCR, the repertoire was profiled, and TCRdb retains in-frame clones only, with some absent. The sample holds about 140,000 clones, about 85% seen once. This sample's treatment: oral pan-JAK inhibitor, 5-10 mg twice daily. The TCR was taken from a human donor with alopecia areata. The material was CD8+ T cells sorted from blood, obtained at week 4, from a patient treated with tofacitinib. The chain has TRBV30 and TRBJ2-3, with D possibly being TRBD1 (8 bases). The CDR3 DNA is TGTGCCTGGAGTGTACAGGGGGGGACAGATACGCAGTATTTT. Its translation: CAWSVQGGTDTQYF. Variable domain in full (rest from reference TRBV30 and TRBJ2-3): SQTIHQWPATLVQPVGSPLSLECTVEGTSNPNLYWYRQAAGRGLQLLFYSVGIGQISSEVPQNLSASRPQDRQFILSSKKLLLSDSGFYLCAWSVQGGTDTQYFGPGTRLTVL.